This entry lists 27 T cell receptor beta chains sequenced from one sample in a study of blood T cell repertoires in COVID-19. TCRdb's table, derived via immunoSEQ multiplex PCR, lists solely in-frame clones and lacks some. The sample has over 120,000 clones; roughly 86% are singletons. The sequenced material came from peripheral blood. The receptors shown here come from an older man with acute or convalescent COVID-19.

The chain carries TRBV7-9 and TRBJ2-3; 11 bases map to TRBD2. The CDR3 sequence is 14 residues long. J gave up 13 bases and V 4 bases, and 10 bases lay outside the gene matches. Germline V gene data show CDR1 as SEHNR and CDR2 as FQNEAQ (reference sequence). CDR3 in amino acids: CASSSRLAGLGKYF. CDR3 nucleotide sequence: TGTGCCAGCAGCTCCCGACTAGCGGGGTTGGGGAAGTATTTT.

The V and J genes are TRBV14 and TRBJ1-2; possibly TRBD1 for D (6 bases). V dropped 6 bases and J dropped 8 bases, with 19 bases sitting between them. The CDR3 contains 14 residues. Per the germline V gene, CDR1 is SGHDN and CDR2 is FVKESK. The CDR3 region is CASRPTGLRHGYTF. CDR3 DNA sequence: TGTGCCAGCAGGCCGACAGGCCTGAGACACGGCTACACCTTC.

J is TRBJ1-5 and V is TRBV27, with D unresolved. Per germline, CDR1 MNHEY and CDR2 SMNVEV (reference sequence). The V end lost 5 bases, the J end lost 5 bases, and 10 bases lay between the germline ends. This CDR3 comprises 13 residues. CDR3 nucleotides: TGTGCCAGCAGTCTGACTTCCGATCAGCCCCAGCATTTT. Its translation is CASSLTSDQPQHF.

This clone has a handful of counts. The rearrangement uses TRBV3-1 (or the pseudogene TRBV3-2) and TRBJ2-2; 9 bases fit TRBD2. Trimming at V came to 4 bases and at J to 5 bases, leaving 14 bases not matched to a gene. Per germline, CDR1 LGHDT and CDR2 YNNKEL (reference sequence). The CDR3 runs 18 residues. The DNA for the CDR3 is TGTGCCAGCAGCCCGCAGTTTGCGGGAGGGCCAGGGACCGGGGAGCTGTTTTTT. Translated: CASSPQFAGGPGTGELFF.

The CDR3 sequence: CASSGGQGARSEKLFF. The CDR3 coding sequence is TGTGCCAGCAGCGGGGGACAGGGGGCTAGGAGTGAAAAACTGTTTTTT. This chain connects TRBV5-5 to TRBJ1-4; 12 nucleotides agree with TRBD1. CDR1 is SGHKS and CDR2 is YYEKEE in the germline V gene (reference sequence). The CDR3 has 16 residues. With V trimmed by 4 bases and J by 7 bases, 8 bases remained unmatched. Full variable domain (outside the CDR3, taken from reference TRBV5-5 and TRBJ1-4): DAGVTQSPTHLIKTRGQQVTLRCSPISGHKSVSWYQQVLGQGPQFIFQYYEKEERGRGNFPDRFSARQFPNYSSELNVNALLLGDSALYLCASSGGQGARSEKLFFGSGTQLSVL.

The chain has TRBV11-2 and TRBJ2-3; D unclear. This CDR3 has 15 amino acids. Germline CDR1 is SGHAT and CDR2 is FQNNGV. V dropped 5 bases and J dropped 1 base, with 13 bases sitting between them. The CDR3 nucleotides are TGTGCCAGCAGCCCTCGGGTGAGTGGCACAGATACGCAGTATTTT. Amino acids: CASSPRVSGTDTQYF.

The chain carries TRBV5-6 and TRBJ1-2; D perhaps matches TRBD1 (5 bases). With 2 bases removed from V and 0 bases from J, the gap between germline ends came to 14 bases. The CDR3 is 16 residues long. Germline CDR1 reads SGHDT; CDR2 reads YYEEEE. DNA for the CDR3: TGTGCCAGCAGCTTACAGGTTTTATCCGCTAACTATGGCTACACCTTC. Its translation: CASSLQVLSANYGYTF.

This clone appeared a single time. The chain is built from TRBV28 and TRBJ1-2; TRBD1 aligns across 10 bases. CDR1 and CDR2 (germline): MDHEN, SYDVKM. The CDR3 sequence is 17 residues long. V trimming: 4 bases; J trimming: 1 base; junction bases outside the gene matches: 9. CDR3 amino acids: CASSSPGQGNSNYGYTF. Written as DNA, the CDR3 is TGTGCCAGCAGTTCGCCGGGACAGGGGAATAGTAACTATGGCTACACCTTC.

J is TRBJ2-3 and V is TRBV19; 7 positions agree with TRBD2. The CDR3 is 16 amino acids. V trimming: 1 base; J trimming: 3 bases; junction bases outside the gene matches: 7. CDR1 is LNHDA and CDR2 is SQIVND in the germline V gene (reference sequence). The chain's CDR3 is CASSIGRTRWTDTQYF. CDR3 nucleotide sequence: TGTGCCAGTAGTATAGGGAGGACTAGGTGGACAGATACGCAGTATTTT. Together with reference TRBV19 and TRBJ2-3, the CDR3 gives the full variable domain: DGGITQSPKYLFRKEGQNVTLSCEQNLNHDAMYWYRQDPGQGLRLIYYSQIVNDFQKGDIAEGYSVSREKKESFPLTVTSAQKNPTAFYLCASSIGRTRWTDTQYFGPGTRLTVL.

This clone has just a few counts. The chain joins TRBV6-5 to TRBJ1-2; D is unresolved. The CDR3 is made up of 13 amino acids. Germline lookup yields CDR1 MNHEY and CDR2 SVGAGI. Trimming stripped 6 bases from V and 8 bases from J, with 16 bases between. The CDR3 bases are TGTGCCAGCAGCCCCGGGATGGCTAGCGGCTACACCTTC. Its translation: CASSPGMASGYTF.

The J gene is TRBJ2-7, the V gene TRBV5-1; TRBD1 agrees at 9 bases. The V gene's germline CDR1 is SGHRS and CDR2 YFSETQ. The CDR3 is 15 amino acids. V lost 0 bases to trimming and J lost 7 bases; unmatched junction nucleotides: 8. CDR3 residues: CASSLAWTGVPEQYF. CDR3 coding DNA: TGCGCCAGCAGCTTGGCTTGGACAGGGGTCCCGGAGCAGTACTTC.

This clone was observed a handful of times. This chain joins TRBV2 and TRBJ2-7; TRBD1 matches 11 bases. The junction had 7 bases not matched to a gene; V was cut back by 3 bases and J by 6 bases. CDR3 length: 15 residues. Germline CDR1 SNHLY, CDR2 FYNNEI. CDR3 nucleotides: TGTGCCAGCAGTGATCATCGGACAGGGGGCAGCGAGCAGTACTTC. It encodes CASSDHRTGGSEQYF.

The rearrangement links TRBV11-3 to TRBJ2-7; 9 nucleotides line up with TRBD1. The ends lost 5 bases at V and 5 bases at J; junction bases unmatched: 4. The CDR3 is 13 amino acids. The V gene's germline CDR1 is SGHNT and CDR2 YENEEA. CDR3 nucleotide sequence: TGTGCCAGCAGCCGGGACAGGGAGGACGAGCAGTACTTC. This translates into CASSRDREDEQYF.

The J gene is TRBJ2-2, the V gene TRBV5-8; D gene unclear. The CDR3 consists of 13 residues. V was trimmed by 4 bases and J by 4 bases, leaving 8 bases between them. Germline V gene sequence: CDR1 SGHTS, CDR2 YDEGEE. As DNA, the CDR3 is TGTGCCAGCAGCCGAGGAATCACCGGGGAGCTGTTTTTT. It yields the protein CASSRGITGELFF.

V gene TRBV20-1 combines with J gene TRBJ1-1, with no clear D. Germline values: CDR1 DFQATT, CDR2 SNEGSKA (reference sequence). The CDR3 is 11 amino acids. Trimming removed 1 base from V and 7 bases from J, with 7 bases in between. The CDR3 reads CSARGEYEAFF. Here the CDR3 DNA reads TGCAGTGCTAGAGGAGAATATGAAGCTTTCTTT.

Only a few counts were recorded for this clone. This rearrangement joins TRBV5-1 to TRBJ2-7; 9 bases are shared with TRBD1. Per germline, CDR1 SGHRS and CDR2 YFSETQ. The CDR3 runs to 16 residues. The trim removed 0 bases at V and 4 bases at J, leaving 8 bases unmatched. The CDR3, as DNA: TGCGCCAGCAGCTTGGAACCGGGACAGGGAAAGTACGAGCAGTACTTC. Protein product: CASSLEPGQGKYEQYF. The full variable domain, completed using reference TRBV5-1 and TRBJ2-7, is KAGVTQTPRYLIKTRGQQVTLSCSPISGHRSVSWYQQTPGQGLQFLFEYFSETQRNKGNFPGRFSGRQFSNSRSEMNVSTLELGDSALYLCASSLEPGQGKYEQYFGPGTRLTVT.

This clone has a single count. J is TRBJ1-5 and V is TRBV11-2; 8 bases are shared with TRBD1. Germline V CDR1 and CDR2: SGHAT, FQNNGV. V dropped 4 bases and J dropped 4; count of bases not matched to a gene: 9. This CDR3 contains 16 residues. In nucleotides, the CDR3 is TGTGCCAGCAGCTCCGGCAGGGGGCTTCTTAATCAGCCCCAGCATTTT. Amino acid sequence: CASSSGRGLLNQPQHF.

V usage is TRBV30 and J usage is TRBJ2-7; 7 bases align to TRBD2. CDR1 is GTSNPN, CDR2 SVGIG, per germline (reference sequence). This CDR3 spans 15 amino acids. The junction had 8 bases not matched to a gene; V was cut back by 2 bases and J by 1 base. The CDR3 DNA reads TGTGCCTGGAGTTCGACCTCAGCGGGGTCCTACGAGCAGTACTTC. Amino acids: CAWSSTSAGSYEQYF.

This clone was recorded once. The chain recombines TRBV27 with TRBJ2-3, with 8 positions matching TRBD2. The V and J ends lost 6 bases and 3 bases, in that order; junction bases with no gene match: 8. The CDR3 runs to 15 residues. Looked up from germline, CDR1 is MNHEY and CDR2 is SMNVEV (reference sequence). DNA of the CDR3: TGTGCCAGCAGCCCGGGACTAGATCGTACAGATACGCAGTATTTT. This translates into CASSPGLDRTDTQYF.

The chain employs TRBV11-2 and TRBJ2-7, with 9 bases that match TRBD1. The CDR3 has 14 residues. Germline V lookup: CDR1 SGHAT, CDR2 FQNNGV. V gave up 4 bases and J gave up 6 bases; unmatched junction bases: 7. CDR3 amino acids: CASSSNRGRSEQYF. CDR3 sequence (DNA): TGTGCCAGCAGCTCAAACAGGGGGCGTAGCGAGCAGTACTTC.

V usage is TRBV5-4 and J usage is TRBJ1-3, with 7 bases matching TRBD1. CDR1 is SGHNT and CDR2 is YYREEE in the germline V gene (reference sequence). The CDR3 extends over 17 amino acids. V gave up 4 bases and J gave up 8 bases; unmatched junction bases: 18. CDR3 residues: CASSRYGGTRGTDTIYF. As DNA, the CDR3 is TGTGCCAGCAGCCGTTACGGGGGAACCAGGGGGACTGACACCATATATTTT.

The chain has TRBV18 and TRBJ1-2; 8 nucleotides agree with TRBD1. The germline gives CDR1 KGHSH, CDR2 LQKENI. The CDR3 consists of 15 residues. The trim removed 3 bases at V and 2 bases at J, leaving 5 bases unmatched. CDR3 DNA sequence: TGTGCCAGCTCACCGGTCACAGGGGGAAACTATGGCTACACCTTC. Residues: CASSPVTGGNYGYTF.

The chain uses TRBV28 and TRBJ2-1; D is perhaps TRBD2 (8 bases). The germline V and J ends were trimmed by 5 bases and 5 bases, with 16 bases remaining between them. Germline CDR1 is MDHEN and CDR2 is SYDVKM. This CDR3 has 15 residues. DNA of the CDR3: TGTGCCAGCAGTCAGGGGGGACTAGTTGACAATGAGCAGTTCTTC. Its protein product is CASSQGGLVDNEQFF.

This clone was seen a single time. The chain is built from TRBV29-1 and TRBJ2-1, with 11 nucleotides matching TRBD2. Trimming took 8 bases from V and 6 from J; bases not matched to a gene: 9. The CDR3 length is 14 residues. Germline V gene lookup returns CDR1 SQVTM and CDR2 ANQGSEA. The CDR3 reads CSNVGTSGPNEQFF. The CDR3 nucleotides are TGCAGCAATGTGGGGACTAGCGGACCCAATGAGCAGTTCTTC.

The gene calls are TRBV7-6 and TRBJ2-7, with 8 bases fitting TRBD2. V shed 5 bases and J 3 bases; nucleotides not matched to a gene: 9. The length of the CDR3 is 15 residues. Germline V gene sequence: CDR1 SGHVS, CDR2 FNYEAQ. CDR3 amino acids: CASSANSGAHYEQYF. The DNA of the CDR3 is TGTGCCAGCAGCGCAAATAGCGGGGCCCACTACGAGCAGTACTTC.

CDR3 region: CAWVLQGARTQYF. The DNA of the CDR3 is TGTGCCTGGGTCCTACAGGGGGCCAGGACGCAGTATTTT. The rearrangement links TRBV30 to TRBJ2-3, with TRBD1 identical over 9 bases. The trim removed 5 bases at V and 9 bases at J, leaving 9 bases unmatched. The germline gives CDR1 GTSNPN, CDR2 SVGIG (reference sequence). The CDR3 has 13 amino acids.

The genes are TRBV13 and TRBJ1-3; 8 bases line up with TRBD1. J gave up 4 bases and V 4 bases, and 6 bases lay outside the gene matches. The CDR3 sequence is 15 residues long. The V gene's germline CDR1 is PRHDT and CDR2 FYEKMQ (reference sequence). CDR3 in amino acids: CASSSRTGTGNTIYF. The CDR3 coding sequence is TGTGCCAGCAGCTCCCGGACAGGGACCGGAAACACCATATATTTT.